These T cell receptor beta chains were read from a single sample in a study of CD8+CD57+ T cells in acquired aplastic anemia. TCRdb analysed the reads with MiXCR anew, one entry per CDR3 protein. Of about 180,000 distinct CDR3 sequences in the sample, around 63% were seen once. Source material: sorted CD4+, CD8+, or CD8+CD57+ T cells (not recorded which) from PBMCs. The receptor source for this set is a human donor with aplastic anemia. The CDR3 runs from the conserved cysteine through the conserved F or W.

>TRBV12-3/TRBV12-4|TRBJ2-1
CASSKTAPGSYNEQFF
>TRBV5-5|TRBJ1-1
CASSSAGTVFAFF
>TRBV7-9|TRBJ2-2
CASSGNRDRGNTGELFF
>TRBV19|TRBJ1-2
CASSLRGTGNTF
>TRBV7-9|TRBJ2-5
CASSLTEYQETQYF
>TRBV7-2|TRBJ1-1
CASSFGTGAGSEAFF
>TRBV7-9|TRBJ1-1
CASTQQGFAEAFF
>TRBV25-1|TRBJ2-7
CASSGVRDRGSYEQYF
>TRBV6-4|TRBJ2-3
CASSDSKAGPDTQYF
>TRBV7-9|TRBJ2-5
CASSLAWETQYF
>TRBV15|TRBJ2-7
CATSRETGGDYEQYF
>TRBV11-2|TRBJ2-1
CASSLGVSGLNEQFF
>TRBV20-1|TRBJ2-3
CSARRLAGRTDTQYF
>TRBV7-9|TRBJ1-4
CASSLVKGTTNEKLFF
>TRBV4-1|TRBJ2-3
CASSLIGGARDTQYF
>TRBV19|TRBJ1-6
CASRQQGTYNSPLHF
>TRBV5-1|TRBJ2-1
CASSLDIYRSEQFF
>TRBV24-1|TRBJ1-5
CATNQGSGQPQHF
>TRBV20-1|TRBJ2-1
CSARVGLAGGNEQFF
>TRBV6-5|TRBJ2-2
CASSYSGVGAGELFF
>TRBV2|TRBJ2-7
CASSLWETRGEEQYF
>TRBV20-1|TRBJ2-3
CSARTVTDTQYF
>TRBV9|TRBJ2-7
CASSLGQSFSYEQYF
>TRBV19|TRBJ2-7
CASSSHGRDSTYEQYF
>TRBV10-2|TRBJ2-7
CASSQAGGPAYEQYF
>TRBV2|TRBJ1-4
CASRGSDRVNDEKLFF
>TRBV25-1|TRBJ2-2
CARGMGHPNTGELFF
>TRBV19|TRBJ2-1
CASSSQYPRDYDNEQFF
>TRBV12-3/TRBV12-4|TRBJ1-6
CASRGGDNSPLHF
>TRBV20-1|TRBJ2-3
CSLSRGGTDTQYF
>TRBV20-1|.
CSATPAQYF
>TRBV10-3|TRBJ1-5
CAVSFKGFSNQPQHF
>TRBV9|TRBJ1-1
CASSADSFGAFF
>TRBV20-1|TRBJ2-3
CSANSGGPADTQYF
>TRBV25-1|TRBJ1-6
CASSELGGQNNSPLHF
>TRBV29-1|TRBJ2-7
CSVDDGSSYEQYF
>TRBV7-9|TRBJ1-1
CASSLGITEAFF
>TRBV27|TRBJ1-2
CASSPRSTGYGYTF
>TRBV2|TRBJ2-6
CASRDRDRGLYVLTF
>TRBV11-3|TRBJ2-2
CASSGDRGGTGELFF
>TRBV19|TRBJ2-7
CASSIAGVYEQYF
>TRBV7-9|TRBJ2-2
CASSTGGGTGELFF
>TRBV5-6|TRBJ1-5
CASSFGLGAGPYSNQPQHF